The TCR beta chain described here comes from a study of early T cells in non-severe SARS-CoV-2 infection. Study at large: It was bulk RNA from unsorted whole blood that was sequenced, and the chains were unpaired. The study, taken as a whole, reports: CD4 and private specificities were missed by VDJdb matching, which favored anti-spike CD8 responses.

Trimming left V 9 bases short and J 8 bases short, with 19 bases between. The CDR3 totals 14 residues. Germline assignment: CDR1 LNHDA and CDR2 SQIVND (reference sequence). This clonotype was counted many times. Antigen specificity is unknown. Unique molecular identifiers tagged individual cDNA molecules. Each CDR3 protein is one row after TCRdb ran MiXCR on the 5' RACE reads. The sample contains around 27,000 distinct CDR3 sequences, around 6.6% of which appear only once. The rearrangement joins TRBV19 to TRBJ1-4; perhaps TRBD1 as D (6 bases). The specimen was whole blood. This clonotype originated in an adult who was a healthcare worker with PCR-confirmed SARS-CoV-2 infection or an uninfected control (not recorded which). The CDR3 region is CASKTGLPPEKLFF. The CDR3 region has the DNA TGTGCCAGCAAAACAGGGTTGCCCCCCGAAAAACTGTTTTTT.